The 9 T cell receptor beta chains below all came from one sample that was sequenced in a study of OX40 agonist ivuxolimab in advanced cancers. Sequencing used immunoSEQ multiplex PCR; TCRdb keeps in-frame clones, though not all of them. The repertoire holds nearly 110,000 clones, with approximately 90% as singletons. Specimen: CD4+ or CD8+ T cells sorted from blood, collected in a trial of the OX40 agonist ivuxolimab. These receptors were collected from an adult with an advanced solid tumor such as melanoma, head and neck, liver or kidney cancer.

The V and J genes are TRBV11-3 and TRBJ1-2, with a tentative D call TRBD1 (5 bases). Between the trimmed V and J ends, which lost 3 bases and 4 bases, there was a span of 9 bases. CDR1 and CDR2 from the germline V gene are SGHNT and YENEEA. The CDR3 spans 13 residues. The CDR3 protein is CASSLGVLYGYTF. DNA of the CDR3: TGTGCCAGCAGCTTGGGGGTTCTCTATGGCTACACCTTC.

This chain links TRBV2 with TRBJ2-1; D gene unclear. Germline V gene sequence: CDR1 SNHLY, CDR2 FYNNEI. CDR3 length: 13 amino acids. V was pared by 11 bases and J by 5 bases, with 16 bases between. CDR3: CASGTTLHNEQFF. Here the CDR3 DNA reads TGTGCCTCTGGCACAACCCTTCACAATGAGCAGTTCTTC.

The gene calls are TRBV9 and TRBJ2-3, with 7 bases fitting TRBD2. The junction had 8 bases not matched to a gene; V was cut back by 3 bases and J by 4 bases. The CDR3 totals 15 residues. From germline, CDR1 is SGDLS and CDR2 YYNGEE. In nucleotides, the CDR3 is TGTGCCAGCAGCGCCGGACTAGTCAGTGCAGATACGCAGTATTTT. Its protein product is CASSAGLVSADTQYF.

This sequence joins TRBV5-6 and TRBJ2-7; D is possibly TRBD1 or TRBD2 (6 bases each). V gave up 0 bases and J gave up 0 bases, with 10 bases separating them. Germline CDR1 SGHDT, CDR2 YYEEEE. The CDR3 is 15 residues long. Here the CDR3 reads CASSLAEGGSYEQYF. As DNA, the CDR3 is TGTGCCAGCAGCTTGGCCGAGGGGGGCTCCTACGAGCAGTACTTC.

This clone was seen a single time. This chain joins TRBV21-1 and TRBJ2-2; the table's D gene call, TRBD2, was not cross checked with the DNA. TRBV21-1 is a known pseudogene. The CDR3 runs to 23 residues. The CDR3 nucleotides read TGTGCCAGCAGCACTATGACAAGCCCCGGGACTAGCGGGAGGGAGGCGAACACCGGGGAGCTGTTTTTT. Residues: CASSTMTSPGTSGREANTGELFF.

The V gene is TRBV4-2, the J gene TRBJ2-1; TRBD2 aligns across 7 bases. CDR3 length: 17 amino acids. After removal of 0 bases from V and 4 bases from J, the junction contained 9 bases not matched to a gene. The germline CDR1 and CDR2 sequences are LGHNA and YNFKEQ. CDR3 sequence (DNA): TGTGCCAGCAGCCAAGATGGGGGGAGGGCCCCTTACAATGAGCAGTTCTTC. Translating gives CASSQDGGRAPYNEQFF.

This CDR3 is CASTRTVSYEQYF. The CDR3 bases are TGCGCCAGCACCCGGACAGTTTCCTACGAGCAGTACTTC. V gene TRBV5-1 combines with J gene TRBJ2-7, with a possible D match to TRBD1 (6 bases). The CDR3 length is 13 residues. V lost 6 bases, J lost 1 base, and 11 bases lay in between. From germline, CDR1 is SGHRS and CDR2 YFSETQ.

The V call is TRBV18, the J call TRBJ1-5; D not resolved. From germline, CDR1 is KGHSH and CDR2 LQKENI. The CDR3 is 12 amino acids. Trimming pared 5 bases from V and 7 bases from J, leaving 9 bases between. The CDR3 region has the DNA TGTGCCAGCTCAGAAATCGGGCAGCCCCAGCATTTT. Translation gives CASSEIGQPQHF. Together with reference TRBV18 and TRBJ1-5, the CDR3 gives the full variable domain: NAGVMQNPRHLVRRRGQEARLRCSPMKGHSHVYWYRQLPEEGLKFMVYLQKENIIDESGMPKERFSAEFPKEGPSILRIQQVVRGDSAAYFCASSEIGQPQHFGDGTRLSIL.

The chain links TRBV28 to TRBJ2-5; 8 bases are shared with TRBD1. J gave up 4 bases and V 6 bases, and 10 bases lay outside the gene matches. Germline V gene data show CDR1 as MDHEN and CDR2 as SYDVKM. The CDR3 sequence is 15 residues long. The CDR3 nucleotides are TGTGCCAGCAGGCCGGGCAGGGGGCTTGGAGAGACCCAGTACTTC. Translated: CASRPGRGLGETQYF.